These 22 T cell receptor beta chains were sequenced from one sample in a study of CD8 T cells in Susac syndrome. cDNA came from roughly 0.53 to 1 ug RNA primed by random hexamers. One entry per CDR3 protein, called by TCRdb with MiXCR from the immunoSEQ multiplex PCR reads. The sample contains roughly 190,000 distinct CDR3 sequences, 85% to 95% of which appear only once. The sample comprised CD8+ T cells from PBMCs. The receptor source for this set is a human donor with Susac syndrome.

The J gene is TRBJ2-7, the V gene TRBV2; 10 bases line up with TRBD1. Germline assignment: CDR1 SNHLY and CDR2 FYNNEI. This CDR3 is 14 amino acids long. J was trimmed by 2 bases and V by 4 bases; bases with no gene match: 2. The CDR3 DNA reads TGTGCCAGCAGTGTTGGACAGGGGGCCTACGAGCAGTACTTC. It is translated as CASSVGQGAYEQYF.

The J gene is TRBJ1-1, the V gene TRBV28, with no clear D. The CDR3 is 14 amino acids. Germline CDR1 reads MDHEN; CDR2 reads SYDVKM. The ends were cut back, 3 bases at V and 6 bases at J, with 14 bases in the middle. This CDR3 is CASSFYQEGAEAFF. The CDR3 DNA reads TGTGCCAGCAGTTTCTATCAGGAGGGCGCTGAAGCTTTCTTT.

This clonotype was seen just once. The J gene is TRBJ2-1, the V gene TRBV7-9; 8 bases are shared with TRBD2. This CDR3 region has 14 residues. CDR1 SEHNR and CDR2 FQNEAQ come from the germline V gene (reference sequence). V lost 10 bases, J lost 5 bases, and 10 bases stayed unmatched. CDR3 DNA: TGTGCCACCAAACGGGGGGGAGCGAACAATGAGCAGTTCTTC. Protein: CATKRGGANNEQFF. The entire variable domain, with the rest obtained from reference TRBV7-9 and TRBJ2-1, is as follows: DTGVSQNPRHKITKRGQNVTFRCDPISEHNRLYWYRQTLGQGPEFLTYFQNEAQLEKSRLLSDRFSAERPKGSFSTLEIQRTEQGDSAMYLCATKRGGANNEQFFGPGTRLTVL.

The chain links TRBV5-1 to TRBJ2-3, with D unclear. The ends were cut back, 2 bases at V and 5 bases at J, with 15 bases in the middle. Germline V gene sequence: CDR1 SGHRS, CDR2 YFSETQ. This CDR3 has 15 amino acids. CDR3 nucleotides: TGCGCCAGCAGCTTAGGAATAACTCTACGAGATACGCAGTATTTT. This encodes CASSLGITLRDTQYF. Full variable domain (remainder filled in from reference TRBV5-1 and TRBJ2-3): KAGVTQTPRYLIKTRGQQVTLSCSPISGHRSVSWYQQTPGQGLQFLFEYFSETQRNKGNFPGRFSGRQFSNSRSEMNVSTLELGDSALYLCASSLGITLRDTQYFGPGTRLTVL.

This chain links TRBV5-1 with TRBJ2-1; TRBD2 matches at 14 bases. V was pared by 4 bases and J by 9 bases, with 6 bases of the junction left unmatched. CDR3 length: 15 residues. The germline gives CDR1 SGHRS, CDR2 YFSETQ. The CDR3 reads CASSRRLAGGPEQFF. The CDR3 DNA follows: TGCGCCAGCAGCCGAAGACTAGCGGGGGGGCCTGAGCAGTTCTTC.

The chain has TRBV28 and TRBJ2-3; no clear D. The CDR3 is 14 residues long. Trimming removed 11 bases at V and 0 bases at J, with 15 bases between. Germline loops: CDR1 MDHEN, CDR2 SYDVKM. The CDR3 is CASKETTSTDTQYF. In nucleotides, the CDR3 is TGTGCCTCTAAGGAGACAACTAGCACAGATACGCAGTATTTT.

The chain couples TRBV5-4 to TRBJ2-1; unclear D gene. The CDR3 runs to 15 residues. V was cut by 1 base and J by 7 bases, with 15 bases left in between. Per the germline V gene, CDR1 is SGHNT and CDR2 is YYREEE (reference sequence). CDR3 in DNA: TGTGCCAGCAGCTTGAAACAGTTCGGTCATAATGAGCAGTTCTTC. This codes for CASSLKQFGHNEQFF.

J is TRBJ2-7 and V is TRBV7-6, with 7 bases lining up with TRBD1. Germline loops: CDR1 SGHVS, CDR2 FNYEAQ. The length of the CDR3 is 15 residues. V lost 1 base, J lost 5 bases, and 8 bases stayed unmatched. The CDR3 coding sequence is TGTGCCAGCAGCTTAGTCGAGGGGGCCTCGAACGAGCAGTACTTC. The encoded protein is CASSLVEGASNEQYF.

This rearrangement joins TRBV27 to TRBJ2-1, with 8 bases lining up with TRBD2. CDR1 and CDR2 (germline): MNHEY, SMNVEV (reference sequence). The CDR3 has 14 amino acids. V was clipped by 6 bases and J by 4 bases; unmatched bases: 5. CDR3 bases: TGTGCCAGCAGGCGGGAGGAAACATACAATGAGCAGTTCTTC. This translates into CASRREETYNEQFF.

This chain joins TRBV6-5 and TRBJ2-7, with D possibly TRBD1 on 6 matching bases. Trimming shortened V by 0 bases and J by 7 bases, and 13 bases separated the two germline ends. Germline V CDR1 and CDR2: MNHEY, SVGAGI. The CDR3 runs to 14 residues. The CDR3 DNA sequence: TGTGCCAGCAGTTACTCGAACTCAGGGGATGAGCAGTACTTC. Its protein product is CASSYSNSGDEQYF.

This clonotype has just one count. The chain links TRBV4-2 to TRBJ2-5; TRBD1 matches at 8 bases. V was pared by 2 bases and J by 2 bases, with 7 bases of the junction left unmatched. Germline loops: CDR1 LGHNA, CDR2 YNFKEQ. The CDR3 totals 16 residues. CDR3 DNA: TGTGCCAGCAGCCAACTCAGTGGACAGGGTCAAGAGACCCAGTACTTC. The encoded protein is CASSQLSGQGQETQYF.

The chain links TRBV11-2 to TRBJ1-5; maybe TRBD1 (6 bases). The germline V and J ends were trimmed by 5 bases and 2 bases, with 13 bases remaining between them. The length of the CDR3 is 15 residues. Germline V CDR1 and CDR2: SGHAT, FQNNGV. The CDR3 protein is CASSAQTGGNQPQHF. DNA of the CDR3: TGTGCCAGCAGCGCCCAGACAGGCGGCAATCAGCCCCAGCATTTT. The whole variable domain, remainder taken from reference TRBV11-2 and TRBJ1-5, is EAGVAQSPRYKIIEKRQSVAFWCNPISGHATLYWYQQILGQGPKLLIQFQNNGVVDDSQLPKDRFSAERLKGVDSTLKIQPAKLEDSAVYLCASSAQTGGNQPQHFGDGTRLSIL.

DNA of the CDR3: TGTGCCAGCAGGGGCCACTCTGGGGCCAACGTCCTGACTTTC. Its translation: CASRGHSGANVLTF. The chain has TRBV3-1 and TRBJ2-6, with D unclear. CDR1 and CDR2 (germline): LGHDT, YNNKEL (reference sequence). This CDR3 has 14 amino acids. V was pared by 6 bases and J by 0 bases, with 6 bases between. Full variable domain (missing parts from reference TRBV3-1 and TRBJ2-6): DTAVSQTPKYLVTQMGNDKSIKCEQNLGHDTMYWYKQDSKKFLKIMFSYNNKELIINETVPNRFSPKSPDKAHLNLHINSLELGDSAVYFCASRGHSGANVLTFGAGSRLTVL.

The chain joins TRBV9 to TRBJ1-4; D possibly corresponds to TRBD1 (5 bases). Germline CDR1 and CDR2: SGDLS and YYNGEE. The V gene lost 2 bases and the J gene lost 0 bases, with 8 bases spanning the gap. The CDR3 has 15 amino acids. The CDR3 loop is CASSVEGSTNEKLFF. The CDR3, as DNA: TGTGCCAGCAGCGTTGAGGGGTCAACTAATGAAAAACTGTTTTTT.

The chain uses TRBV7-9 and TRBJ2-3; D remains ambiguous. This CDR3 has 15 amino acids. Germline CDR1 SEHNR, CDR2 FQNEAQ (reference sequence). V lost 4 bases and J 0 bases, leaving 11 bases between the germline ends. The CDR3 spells CASSYSPTSTDTQYF. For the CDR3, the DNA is TGTGCCAGCAGCTATTCCCCGACTAGCACAGATACGCAGTATTTT.

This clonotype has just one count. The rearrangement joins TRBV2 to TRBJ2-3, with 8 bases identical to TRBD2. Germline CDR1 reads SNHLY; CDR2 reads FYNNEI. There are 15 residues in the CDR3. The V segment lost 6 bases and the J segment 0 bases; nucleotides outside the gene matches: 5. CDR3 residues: CASSPSGSSTDTQYF. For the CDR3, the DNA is TGTGCCAGCAGCCCTAGCGGGTCTAGCACAGATACGCAGTATTTT.

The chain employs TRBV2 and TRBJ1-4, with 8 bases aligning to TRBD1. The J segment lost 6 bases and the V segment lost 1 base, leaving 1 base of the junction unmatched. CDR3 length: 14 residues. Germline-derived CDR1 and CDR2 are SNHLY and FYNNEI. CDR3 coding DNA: TGTGCCAGCAGTGAAGGACAGGGGTATGAAAAACTGTTTTTT. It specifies CASSEGQGYEKLFF.

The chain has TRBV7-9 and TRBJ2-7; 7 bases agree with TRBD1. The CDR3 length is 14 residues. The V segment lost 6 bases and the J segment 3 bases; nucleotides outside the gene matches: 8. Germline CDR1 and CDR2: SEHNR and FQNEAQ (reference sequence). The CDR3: CASREKAGGYEQYF. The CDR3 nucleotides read TGTGCCAGCAGGGAGAAGGCAGGGGGCTACGAGCAGTACTTC.

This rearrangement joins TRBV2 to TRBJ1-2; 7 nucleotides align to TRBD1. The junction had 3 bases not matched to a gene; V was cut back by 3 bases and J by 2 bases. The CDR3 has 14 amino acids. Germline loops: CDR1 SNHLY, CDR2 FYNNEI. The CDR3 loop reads CASSDDRENYGYTF. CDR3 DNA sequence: TGTGCCAGCAGTGACGACAGGGAGAACTATGGCTACACCTTC.

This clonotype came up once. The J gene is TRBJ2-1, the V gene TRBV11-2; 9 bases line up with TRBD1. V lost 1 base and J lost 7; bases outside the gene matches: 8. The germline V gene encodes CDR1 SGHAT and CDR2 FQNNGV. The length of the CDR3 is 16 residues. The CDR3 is CASSLVLSGTGNEQFF. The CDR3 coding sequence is TGTGCCAGCAGCTTAGTATTGTCCGGGACAGGGAATGAGCAGTTCTTC.

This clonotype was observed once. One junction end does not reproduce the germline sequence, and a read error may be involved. Written as DNA, the CDR3 is TGTGCCAGCAGCCCTGGCCCAGGGAACACTGAAGTTTTCTTT. Translation: CASSPGPGNTEVFF. The chain employs TRBV7-9 and TRBJ1-1; D may be TRBD1 (5 bases). CDR3 length: 14 residues. CDR1 is SEHNR, CDR2 FQNEAQ, per germline (reference sequence).

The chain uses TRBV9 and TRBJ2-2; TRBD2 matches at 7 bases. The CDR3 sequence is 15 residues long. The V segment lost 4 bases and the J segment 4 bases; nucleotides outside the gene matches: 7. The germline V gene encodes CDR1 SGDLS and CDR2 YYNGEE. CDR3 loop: CASSLSGAGTGELFF. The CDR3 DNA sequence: TGTGCCAGCAGCCTCAGCGGGGCGGGCACCGGGGAGCTGTTTTTT.